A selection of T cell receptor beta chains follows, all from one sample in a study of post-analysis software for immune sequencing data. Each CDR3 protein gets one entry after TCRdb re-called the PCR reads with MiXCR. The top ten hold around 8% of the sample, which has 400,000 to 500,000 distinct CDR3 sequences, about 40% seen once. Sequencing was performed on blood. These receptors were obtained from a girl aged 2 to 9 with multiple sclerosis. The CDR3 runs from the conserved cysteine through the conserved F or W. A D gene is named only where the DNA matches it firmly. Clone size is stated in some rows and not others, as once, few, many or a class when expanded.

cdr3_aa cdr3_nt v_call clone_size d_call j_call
CSVRAGATGELFF TGCAGCGTTCGGGCAGGAGCCACCGGGGAGCTGTTTTTT TRBV29-1 NA NA TRBJ2-2
CASSYWGEQYF TGTGCCAGCAGCTACTGGGGGGAGCAGTACTTC TRBV2 few NA TRBJ2-7
CSARGSTGEKTQYF TGCAGTGCTAGAGGTTCGACAGGGGAAAAGACCCAGTACTTC TRBV20-1 NA TRBD1 TRBJ2-5
CSDPLNRGVIGYTF TGCAGCGATCCTCTTAACAGGGGGGTTATTGGCTACACCTTC TRBV29-1 NA TRBD1 TRBJ1-2
CASSPNDWERTQYF TGCGCCAGCAGCCCTAACGACTGGGAAAGGACCCAGTACTTC TRBV5-1 NA NA TRBJ2-5
CASSLRDTRFEAFF TGTGCCAGCTCACTCCGGGACACCCGTTTTGAAGCTTTCTTT TRBV18 NA NA TRBJ1-1
CASSASADSRLEQYF TGTGCCAGCAGTGCCTCCGCCGACAGCCGTCTAGAGCAGTACTTC TRBV27 NA NA TRBJ2-7
CSARSQTNYGYTF TGCAGTGCTAGATCGCAGACTAACTATGGCTACACCTTC TRBV20-1 NA NA TRBJ1-2
CSVNDRVADTQYF TGCAGCGTTAATGACAGGGTGGCAGATACGCAGTATTTT TRBV29-1 NA TRBD1 TRBJ2-3
CASSLEPGTPISTDTQYF TGTGCCAGCAGCCTCGAACCCGGGACACCCATCTCCACAGATACGCAGTATTTT TRBV7-3 few NA TRBJ2-3
CSARDTRNNEQFF TGCAGTGCTAGAGATACCCGGAACAATGAGCAGTTCTTC TRBV20-1 NA NA TRBJ2-1
CATVSGALAAQYF TGTGCCACCGTTAGCGGGGCCCTAGCGGCCCAGTACTTC TRBV7-6 many TRBD2 TRBJ2-5
CSVSHRDSGIAGQPQHF TGCAGTGTTTCCCATAGGGACAGTGGAATAGCAGGTCAGCCCCAGCATTTT TRBV20-1 NA TRBD1 TRBJ1-5
CVSGLTGYTDTQYF TGTGTCAGCGGACTGACAGGTTACACGGATACGCAGTATTTT TRBV12-3/TRBV12-4 NA NA TRBJ2-3
CASSINRGWGTQYF TGTGCCAGCAGCATAAACAGGGGGTGGGGGACCCAGTACTTC TRBV7-8 NA TRBD1 TRBJ2-5
CASSLAGPTEQYF TGTGCCAGCAGTTTAGCGGGACCTACGGAGCAGTACTTC TRBV12-3/TRBV12-4 few NA TRBJ2-7
CASSSYGTRLAEEQFF TGTGCCAGCAGTTCCTACGGGACTCGTCTCGCGGAGGAGCAGTTCTTC TRBV28 NA NA TRBJ2-1
CATSDEGRNIQYF TGTGCCACCAGTGATGAGGGGAGGAACATTCAGTACTTC TRBV24-1 few NA TRBJ2-4
CAIRGTGGYGYTF TGTGCCATCAGAGGGACAGGGGGCTATGGCTACACCTTC TRBV10-3 NA TRBD1 TRBJ1-2
CASRVRGTETQYF TGTGCCAGCAGGGTCAGGGGAACGGAGACCCAGTACTTC TRBV28 few NA TRBJ2-5
CSATHRAGSYTF TGCAGCGCAACCCACAGGGCGGGGAGCTACACCTTC TRBV29-1 few NA TRBJ1-2
CASSPARGSEGDTQYF TGTGCCAGCAGCCCCGCGCGGGGGAGTGAGGGAGATACGCAGTATTTT TRBV7-8 NA TRBD2 TRBJ2-3
CSVQNAGYTEAFF TGCAGCGTTCAGAATGCAGGGTACACTGAAGCTTTCTTT TRBV29-1 NA NA TRBJ1-1
CASSLSSGGEGGSPLHF TGTGCCAGCAGTTTATCGTCAGGGGGCGAGGGGGGTTCACCCCTCCACTTT TRBV27 few TRBD1 TRBJ1-6
CASSYYPAGDGYTF TGTGCCAGCAGTTATTACCCGGCAGGGGACGGCTACACCTTC TRBV6-5 few NA TRBJ1-2
CASSWGTSVDGEQYF TGCGCCAGCAGCTGGGGGACTAGCGTGGATGGGGAGCAGTACTTC TRBV5-1 few TRBD2 TRBJ2-7
CASSYGTGGVYEQYF TGTGCCAGCAGTTACGGGACAGGGGGCGTGTACGAGCAGTACTTC TRBV27 NA TRBD1 TRBJ2-7
CSARDRESRETQYF TGCAGTGCTAGAGATAGGGAGAGCCGGGAGACCCAGTACTTC TRBV20-1 NA NA TRBJ2-5
CASSSGGLVDTQYF TGTGCCAGCAGTTCAGGGGGCTTGGTGGATACGCAGTATTTT TRBV12-3/TRBV12-4 NA TRBD1 TRBJ2-3
CAISDPPGRGGGSYNEQFF TGTGCCATCAGTGACCCACCCGGGCGGGGGGGTGGCTCCTACAATGAGCAGTTCTTC TRBV10-3 few TRBD2 TRBJ2-1
CASSLEGHGYTF TGTGCCAGCAGCTTAGAGGGCCATGGCTACACCTTC TRBV7-2 NA NA TRBJ1-2
CATSTRGHQPQHF TGTGCCACCAGCACCAGGGGCCATCAGCCCCAGCATTTT TRBV15 few NA TRBJ1-5